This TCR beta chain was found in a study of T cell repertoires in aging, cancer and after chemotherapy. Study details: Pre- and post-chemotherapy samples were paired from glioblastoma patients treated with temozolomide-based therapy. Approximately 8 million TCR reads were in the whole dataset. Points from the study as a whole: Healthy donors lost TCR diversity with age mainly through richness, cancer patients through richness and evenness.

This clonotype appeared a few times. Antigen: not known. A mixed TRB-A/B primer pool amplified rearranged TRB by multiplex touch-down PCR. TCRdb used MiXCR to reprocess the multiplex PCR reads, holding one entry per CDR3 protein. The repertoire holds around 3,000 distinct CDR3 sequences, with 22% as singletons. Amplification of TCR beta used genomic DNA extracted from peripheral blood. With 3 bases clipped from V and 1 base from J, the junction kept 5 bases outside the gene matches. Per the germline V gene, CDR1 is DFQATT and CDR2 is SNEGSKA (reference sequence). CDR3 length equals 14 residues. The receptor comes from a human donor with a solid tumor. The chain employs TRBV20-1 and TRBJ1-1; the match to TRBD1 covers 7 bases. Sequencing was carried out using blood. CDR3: CSARLTGRNTEAFF. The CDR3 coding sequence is TGCAGTGCTAGGCTGACAGGGAGGAACACTGAAGCTTTCTTT.